This TCR beta chain was captured in a study of early T cells in non-severe SARS-CoV-2 infection. Study as a whole: It was bulk RNA from unsorted whole blood that was sequenced, and the chains were unpaired.

The germline CDR1 and CDR2 sequences are LNHDA and SQIVND (reference sequence). This CDR3 is built from 15 residues. The V end lost 7 bases, the J end lost 8 bases, and 21 bases lay between the germline ends. Notes on the study in general: VDJdb-based matching was biased toward anti-spike CD8 responses and missed private and CD4 specificities.

This clonotype was seen a handful of times. Antigen specificity is unknown. The TCR library protocol attached unique molecular identifiers to the individual cDNA molecules. TCRdb itself ran the 5' RACE reads through MiXCR, one entry per CDR3 protein. This table has more than 20,000 distinct CDR3 sequences, 4% to 4.5% appearing once. The TCR sequence derives from an adult who was a healthcare worker with PCR-confirmed SARS-CoV-2 infection or an uninfected control (not recorded which). The sample was whole blood. The V call is TRBV19, the J call TRBJ2-1; no clear D. In DNA, the CDR3 is TGTGCCAGTACCAAAGGTCGTACCGGGTGGGATGAGCAGTTCTTC. It encodes CASTKGRTGWDEQFF.